The clone carrying this T cell receptor (beta chain) was found many times. From germline, CDR1 is ENHRY and CDR2 SYGVKD. The CDR3 is made up of 17 amino acids. V was pared by 4 bases and J by 8 bases, with 12 bases of the junction left unmatched. TCRdb processed the RT-PCR reads anew with MiXCR; each CDR3 protein has one entry. This table has hundreds of thousands of distinct CDR3 sequences, 12% to 15% appearing once. The chain employs TRBV10-3 and TRBJ1-6, with TRBD1 matching 9 bases. The receptor's source is a female donor in good health, serving as a healthy control. Input material: memory CD4+ T cells from blood. This CDR3 reads CAISGRPGQGLDSPLHF. As DNA, the CDR3 is TGTGCCATCAGTGGACGACCGGGACAGGGCCTCGATTCACCCCTCCACTTT.